A selection of T cell receptor beta chains follows, all from one sample in a study of control samples from healthy donors and cancer patients. Clones were sequenced by immunoSEQ multiplex PCR, and TCRdb holds only the in-frame ones, with some missing. The sample contains 100,000 to 150,000 clones, over 75% of which appear only once. Sequencing was performed on blood. The receptor set was obtained from a man between 35 and 55 years old in good health. Both conserved end residues are part of each CDR3. The order of the fields is clone size, J gene, D gene, V gene, CDR3 protein, CDR3 DNA. A D gene is named only where the DNA matches it firmly. Clone size is shown for a subset of rows, as once, few, many or a class of expanded clone.

clone size: NA; J gene: TRBJ2-7; D gene: NA; V gene: TRBV27; CDR3 protein: CASSLGGTYEQYF; CDR3 DNA: TGTGCCAGCAGTTTAGGAGGCACCTACGAGCAGTACTTC
clone size: NA; J gene: TRBJ2-7; D gene: NA; V gene: TRBV13; CDR3 protein: CASSPGNLEQYF; CDR3 DNA: TGTGCCAGCAGTCCCGGGAATTTGGAGCAGTACTTC
clone size: NA; J gene: TRBJ2-1; D gene: NA; V gene: TRBV12-3/TRBV12-4; CDR3 protein: CASSLTQAYEQFF; CDR3 DNA: TGTGCCAGCAGTTTGACTCAGGCCTATGAGCAGTTCTTC
clone size: NA; J gene: TRBJ1-1; D gene: NA; V gene: TRBV3-1/TRBV3-2; CDR3 protein: CASSQPQGKRTEAFF; CDR3 DNA: TGTGCCAGCAGCCAACCCCAGGGTAAGAGGACTGAAGCTTTCTTT
clone size: few; J gene: TRBJ2-2; D gene: TRBD2; V gene: TRBV4-2; CDR3 protein: CASSRPDGGAGTGELFF; CDR3 DNA: TGTGCCAGCAGCCGGCCGGACGGGGGGGCCGGCACCGGGGAGCTGTTTTTT
clone size: NA; J gene: TRBJ1-4; D gene: NA; V gene: TRBV14; CDR3 protein: CASSQTGWEKLFF; CDR3 DNA: TGTGCCAGCAGCCAAACAGGGTGGGAAAAACTGTTTTTT
clone size: NA; J gene: TRBJ1-1; D gene: TRBD1; V gene: TRBV15; CDR3 protein: CATSSRDRVNTEAFF; CDR3 DNA: TGTGCCACCAGCTCCCGGGACAGGGTGAACACTGAAGCTTTCTTT
clone size: NA; J gene: TRBJ1-1; D gene: TRBD1; V gene: TRBV19; CDR3 protein: CASTWGQLLNTEAFF; CDR3 DNA: TGTGCCAGTACCTGGGGACAGCTATTGAACACTGAAGCTTTCTTT
clone size: NA; J gene: TRBJ1-4; D gene: NA; V gene: TRBV2; CDR3 protein: CASQASTNEKLFF; CDR3 DNA: TGTGCCAGCCAGGCATCAACTAATGAAAAACTGTTTTTT
clone size: NA; J gene: TRBJ1-2; D gene: TRBD1; V gene: TRBV6-5; CDR3 protein: CASSPTGGGYYGYTF; CDR3 DNA: TGTGCCAGCAGCCCAACAGGGGGCGGATACTATGGCTACACCTTC
clone size: NA; J gene: TRBJ2-2; D gene: TRBD2; V gene: TRBV6-1; CDR3 protein: CASSEISSGGYTGELFF; CDR3 DNA: TGTGCCAGCAGTGAAATTTCGAGCGGGGGGTACACCGGGGAGCTGTTTTTT
clone size: NA; J gene: TRBJ1-6; D gene: NA; V gene: TRBV5-1; CDR3 protein: CASSFSLRENVDSPLHF; CDR3 DNA: TGCGCCAGCAGCTTTAGTCTAAGGGAAAATGTCGATTCACCCCTCCACTTT
clone size: NA; J gene: TRBJ1-5; D gene: NA; V gene: TRBV15; CDR3 protein: CATSEGLQPQHF; CDR3 DNA: TGTGCCACCAGCGAGGGCCTCCAGCCCCAGCATTTT
clone size: NA; J gene: TRBJ2-1; D gene: TRBD2; V gene: TRBV9; CDR3 protein: CASSVGEGYNEQFF; CDR3 DNA: TGTGCCAGCAGCGTAGGGGAGGGGTACAATGAGCAGTTCTTC
clone size: NA; J gene: TRBJ1-2; D gene: NA; V gene: TRBV19; CDR3 protein: CASSIHPGETDGYTF; CDR3 DNA: TGTGCCAGTAGTATACACCCAGGGGAGACGGATGGCTACACCTTC
clone size: once; J gene: TRBJ1-2; D gene: NA; V gene: TRBV24-1; CDR3 protein: CATSSGSGYGYTF; CDR3 DNA: TGTGCCACCAGTTCCGGGTCGGGCTATGGCTACACCTTC
clone size: NA; J gene: TRBJ1-5; D gene: NA; V gene: TRBV2; CDR3 protein: CASNPSGQLGQPQHF; CDR3 DNA: TGTGCCAGCAACCCCTCTGGGCAATTGGGTCAGCCCCAGCATTTT
clone size: NA; J gene: TRBJ2-4; D gene: TRBD2; V gene: TRBV3-1/TRBV3-2; CDR3 protein: CASSQDPPGGRDIQYF; CDR3 DNA: TGTGCCAGCAGCCAAGATCCCCCGGGGGGGCGGGACATTCAGTACTTC
clone size: NA; J gene: TRBJ1-1; D gene: NA; V gene: TRBV2; CDR3 protein: CASSDRGYTEAFF; CDR3 DNA: TGTGCCAGCAGTGACAGAGGGTACACTGAAGCTTTCTTT
clone size: NA; J gene: TRBJ1-2; D gene: NA; V gene: TRBV3-1/TRBV3-2; CDR3 protein: CASSQGGPGSYGYTF; CDR3 DNA: TGTGCCAGCAGCCAAGGAGGGCCGGGCAGCTATGGCTACACCTTC
clone size: NA; J gene: TRBJ2-2; D gene: NA; V gene: TRBV10-1; CDR3 protein: CASSESRGGTGELFF; CDR3 DNA: TGCGCCAGCAGTGAGTCCCGGGGAGGAACCGGGGAGCTGTTTTTT
clone size: NA; J gene: TRBJ1-5; D gene: TRBD1; V gene: TRBV6-5; CDR3 protein: CAIGTGGDQPQHF; CDR3 DNA: TGTGCCATCGGGACAGGGGGCGATCAGCCCCAGCATTTT
clone size: NA; J gene: TRBJ1-2; D gene: NA; V gene: TRBV2; CDR3 protein: CASSPYFQNYGYTF; CDR3 DNA: TGTGCCAGCAGCCCCTATTTCCAGAACTATGGCTACACCTTC
clone size: NA; J gene: TRBJ2-5; D gene: TRBD2; V gene: TRBV2; CDR3 protein: CASSEDLAGARPETQYF; CDR3 DNA: TGTGCCAGCAGTGAAGATCTAGCGGGGGCCCGACCGGAGACCCAGTACTTC
clone size: NA; J gene: TRBJ1-3; D gene: NA; V gene: TRBV19; CDR3 protein: CASSSNPHREPGNTIYF; CDR3 DNA: TGTGCCAGTAGCTCCAACCCACACAGGGAACCTGGAAACACCATATATTTT
clone size: NA; J gene: TRBJ2-1; D gene: NA; V gene: TRBV12-1; CDR3 protein: CASSLGGSSGDYNEQFF; CDR3 DNA: TGTGCCAGCAGCTTGGGGGGTTCTAGCGGGGACTACAATGAGCAGTTCTTC